A single sample gave rise to the 20 T cell receptor beta chains below, sequenced in a study of blood T cell repertoires in COVID-19. The method was immunoSEQ multiplex PCR; TCRdb's version includes in-frame clones alone and lacks a portion of them. The repertoire holds 45,000 to 55,000 clones, with over 70% as singletons. Sequenced input: peripheral blood. The receptors derive from a human donor in a cohort sampled during active COVID-19.

V gene TRBV7-7 combines with J gene TRBJ2-7, with 7 bases fitting TRBD1. This CDR3 region has 14 residues. With V trimmed by 5 bases and J by 4 bases, 8 bases remained unmatched. Germline assignment: CDR1 SSHAT and CDR2 FNYEAQ (reference sequence). DNA of the CDR3: TGTGCCAGCAGCCCCGACAGGGTAGGGTACGAGCAGTACTTC. It is translated as CASSPDRVGYEQYF.

The chain links TRBV30 to TRBJ1-1; 7 bases match TRBD1. Germline V gives CDR1 GTSNPN, CDR2 SVGIG (reference sequence). The CDR3 is 12 amino acids. With V trimmed by 8 bases and J by 6 bases, 9 bases remained unmatched. CDR3 protein: CAQRRTGAEAFF. CDR3 DNA sequence: TGTGCCCAACGTCGGACAGGCGCTGAAGCTTTCTTT.

This clone was recorded once. The chain joins TRBV7-8 to TRBJ2-1; TRBD2 matches 14 bases. Per germline, CDR1 SGHVS and CDR2 FQNEAQ. After removal of 5 bases from V and 7 bases from J, the junction contained 4 bases not matched to a gene. This CDR3 is 15 amino acids long. The DNA of the CDR3 is TGTGCCAGCAGCCAGACTAGCGGGAGGGGGAATGAGCAGTTCTTC. It encodes CASSQTSGRGNEQFF.

The chain employs TRBV2 and TRBJ1-3, with D possibly matching TRBD1 (5 bases). The CDR3 has 16 amino acids. Per the germline V gene, CDR1 is SNHLY and CDR2 is FYNNEI. V was pared by 5 bases and J by 0 bases, with 14 bases between. CDR3 loop: CASSRGQSVSGNTIYF. In DNA, the CDR3 is TGTGCCAGCAGTAGGGGTCAGTCAGTCTCTGGAAACACCATATATTTT.

The rearrangement links TRBV6-4 to TRBJ2-3; 9 bases line up with TRBD1. Germline CDR1 MRHNA, CDR2 SNTAGT. V shed 3 bases, J shed 5 bases, and the junction held 6 bases outside the gene matches. This CDR3 comprises 15 residues. DNA of the CDR3: TGTGCCAGCAGTGAAGGGACAGGGATTTTAGATACGCAGTATTTT. Translated: CASSEGTGILDTQYF.

The chain has TRBV5-1 and TRBJ1-2; D may be TRBD1 (5 bases). Germline-derived CDR1 and CDR2 are SGHRS and YFSETQ. Trimming stripped 0 bases from V and 8 bases from J, with 14 bases between. The CDR3 length is 14 residues. CDR3 protein: CASSLEALGQGYTF. The CDR3 DNA follows: TGCGCCAGCAGCTTGGAGGCCTTAGGACAAGGCTACACCTTC. Variable domain in full (rest from reference TRBV5-1 and TRBJ1-2): KAGVTQTPRYLIKTRGQQVTLSCSPISGHRSVSWYQQTPGQGLQFLFEYFSETQRNKGNFPGRFSGRQFSNSRSEMNVSTLELGDSALYLCASSLEALGQGYTFGSGTRLTVV.

V is TRBV6-5 and J is TRBJ1-1; D is perhaps TRBD1 (5 bases). Trimming took off 6 bases at V and 5 bases at J, with 7 bases between the two ends. This CDR3 contains 11 residues. Germline V gives CDR1 MNHEY, CDR2 SVGAGI. CDR3 sequence (DNA): TGTGCCAGCAGGGGGCAGACTGAAGCTTTCTTT. This codes for CASRGQTEAFF.

This sequence joins TRBV6-6 and TRBJ1-1, with 7 bases identical to TRBD1. Germline trimming cut 8 bases from V and 0 bases from J; bases unmatched to any gene: 6. CDR3 length equals 14 residues. Germline values: CDR1 MNHNY, CDR2 SVGAGI (reference sequence). CDR3: CASGPGQMNTEAFF. CDR3 sequence (DNA): TGTGCCAGCGGTCCGGGACAGATGAACACTGAAGCTTTCTTT.

This chain uses TRBV6-5 with TRBJ1-3, with a tentative D call TRBD1 (5 bases). Germline V gene data show CDR1 as MNHEY and CDR2 as SVGAGI. V was clipped by 2 bases and J by 3 bases, with 11 bases between them. The length of the CDR3 is 15 residues. Here the CDR3 reads CASSYDQGGGNTIYF. The CDR3 DNA is TGTGCCAGCAGTTACGACCAGGGAGGTGGAAACACCATATATTTT.

This sequence joins TRBV6-6 and TRBJ2-5; 9 bases align to TRBD1. CDR1 MNHNY and CDR2 SVGAGI come from the germline V gene (reference sequence). The CDR3 has 16 residues. With 2 bases clipped from V and 1 base from J, the junction kept 5 bases outside the gene matches. CDR3: CASSYPQGAAQETQYF. CDR3 DNA sequence: TGTGCCAGCAGTTACCCACAGGGGGCCGCCCAAGAGACCCAGTACTTC.

The CDR3, as DNA: TGCGCCAGCAGCTTGACGGGGGGATCCACTGAAGCTTTCTTT. Protein sequence: CASSLTGGSTEAFF. The chain is built from TRBV5-1 and TRBJ1-1; TRBD1 is a possible D gene (5 bases). Trimming removed 1 base at V and 4 bases at J, with 11 bases between. Looked up from germline, CDR1 is SGHRS and CDR2 is YFSETQ. The CDR3 extends over 14 amino acids.

The CDR3 loop reads CASSQDVRVNEKLFF. The CDR3 nucleotides read TGTGCCAGCAGCCAAGATGTCAGGGTTAATGAAAAACTGTTTTTT. This chain connects TRBV14 to TRBJ1-4; possibly TRBD1 for D (5 bases). This CDR3 is 15 amino acids long. Trimming pared 0 bases from V and 4 bases from J, leaving 9 bases between. Germline V CDR1 and CDR2: SGHDN, FVKESK.

This chain connects TRBV2 to TRBJ1-5, with 7 bases identical to TRBD1. Losses at the gene ends were 3 bases for V and 0 bases for J; bases not matched to a gene: 2. The V gene's germline CDR1 is SNHLY and CDR2 FYNNEI. This CDR3 has 15 residues. The CDR3 nucleotides are TGTGCCAGCAGTGAGGACAGGTATAGCAATCAGCCCCAGCATTTT. Amino acid sequence: CASSEDRYSNQPQHF.

CDR3 residues: CASSDGTSRSDEQYF. In DNA, the CDR3 is TGTGCCAGCAGTGACGGGACTAGCCGGTCCGACGAGCAGTACTTC. The genes are TRBV6-1 and TRBJ2-7, with 9 positions matching TRBD2. There are 15 residues in the CDR3. CDR1 is MNHNS and CDR2 is SASEGT in the germline V gene. V shed 3 bases, J shed 5 bases, and the junction held 8 bases outside the gene matches.

V is TRBV30 and J is TRBJ2-7; D might be TRBD2 (7 bases). Germline loops: CDR1 GTSNPN, CDR2 SVGIG (reference sequence). The CDR3 totals 16 residues. The ends were cut back, 1 base at V and 4 bases at J, with 20 bases in the middle. The CDR3 DNA reads as TGTGCCTGGAGTGCCCTCGGAGGGGGGGCCCAATACGAGCAGTACTTC. Translating gives CAWSALGGGAQYEQYF. Together with reference TRBV30 and TRBJ2-7, the CDR3 gives the full variable domain: SQTIHQWPATLVQPVGSPLSLECTVEGTSNPNLYWYRQAAGRGLQLLFYSVGIGQISSEVPQNLSASRPQDRQFILSSKKLLLSDSGFYLCAWSALGGGAQYEQYFGPGTRLTVT.

The rearrangement links TRBV25-1 to TRBJ2-1; D not resolved. The CDR3 spans 12 residues. Germline-derived CDR1 and CDR2 are MGHDK and SYGVNS. V was cut by 2 bases and J by 5 bases, with 4 bases left in between. The CDR3 sequence: CASSEQDNEQFF. The CDR3 coding sequence is TGTGCCAGCAGTGAACAGGACAATGAGCAGTTCTTC.

This clone occurred once. In nucleotides, the CDR3 is TGTGCCAGCACCCCTTACCCAACGAGCTCCTATAATTCACCCCTCCACTTT. The encoded protein is CASTPYPTSSYNSPLHF. The rearrangement links TRBV7-2 to TRBJ1-6, with D unresolved. Between the trimmed V and J ends, which lost 7 bases and 0 bases, there was a span of 16 bases. This CDR3 contains 17 residues. Germline loops: CDR1 SGHTA, CDR2 FQGNSA.

The rearrangement links TRBV19 to TRBJ2-7; TRBD1 is a possible D gene (6 bases). The CDR3 runs to 18 residues. Germline V gives CDR1 LNHDA, CDR2 SQIVND (reference sequence). V lost 4 bases, J lost 5 bases, and 27 bases lay in between. For the CDR3, the DNA is TGTGCCAGTAGTACCCCCCCAAACGGAGCAGGGGTGAAGAACGAGCAGTACTTC. Its translation is CASSTPPNGAGVKNEQYF.

J is TRBJ2-7 and V is TRBV3-1 (or the pseudogene TRBV3-2); TRBD2 matches at 11 bases. Germline assignment: CDR1 LGHDT and CDR2 YNNKEL (reference sequence). The trim removed 5 bases at V and 3 bases at J, leaving 6 bases unmatched. The CDR3 runs to 15 residues. The CDR3 region is CASSDRLAGNYEQYF. CDR3 coding DNA: TGTGCCAGCAGCGATCGACTAGCGGGAAACTACGAGCAGTACTTC.

The gene calls are TRBV27 and TRBJ1-1; 10 nucleotides line up with TRBD1. V shed 6 bases, J shed 2 bases, and the junction held 21 bases outside the gene matches. The CDR3 consists of 20 residues. Germline CDR1 and CDR2: MNHEY and SMNVEV (reference sequence). The CDR3 spells CASRSTGQGRISGVNTEAFF. CDR3 DNA: TGTGCCAGCAGAAGTACGGGACAGGGGCGGATCTCGGGGGTAAACACTGAAGCTTTCTTT.